Shown below are 7 T cell receptor beta chains from a single sample sequenced in a study of shared clonotypes between healthy human individuals. The protocol was immunoSEQ multiplex PCR, while the TCRdb copy is restricted to in-frame clones and leaves out a portion. The table has a few hundred thousand clones, roughly 91% seen once. Sequenced: memory CD8+ T cells sorted from blood. Subset here: CD45RO+ cells pooled with CCR7-negative TemRA cells. The receptors were gathered from a man aged 18 to 29 in good health.

The chain uses TRBV30 and TRBJ2-5; 12 bases agree with TRBD1. The junction had 8 bases not matched to a gene; V was cut back by 5 bases and J by 4 bases. The CDR3 sequence is 15 residues long. Germline CDR1 reads GTSNPN; CDR2 reads SVGIG (reference sequence). DNA for the CDR3: TGTGCCTGGTACTGGGACAGGGGGCGAACAGAGACCCAGTACTTC. Encoded protein: CAWYWDRGRTETQYF.

The genes are TRBV28 and TRBJ1-2; 7 nucleotides line up with TRBD1. CDR3 size: 17 residues. Germline CDR1 MDHEN, CDR2 SYDVKM. The V segment lost 5 bases and the J segment 2 bases; nucleotides outside the gene matches: 14. CDR3 amino acids: CASSTLLGGSGNYGYTF. The DNA of the CDR3 is TGTGCCAGCAGTACCCTTCTAGGGGGCTCAGGGAACTATGGCTACACCTTC.

The rearrangement joins TRBV2 to TRBJ2-7; 7 nucleotides agree with TRBD2. Germline CDR1 and CDR2: SNHLY and FYNNEI. V lost 9 bases to trimming and J lost 3 bases; unmatched junction nucleotides: 14. The CDR3 spans 15 residues. In DNA, the CDR3 is TGTGCCAGGGCCCAGGGCGGGAGTACCGTCTACGAGCAGTACTTC. This translates into CARAQGGSTVYEQYF. Complete variable domain (other parts from reference TRBV2 and TRBJ2-7): EPEVTQTPSHQVTQMGQEVILRCVPISNHLYFYWYRQILGQKVEFLVSFYNNEISEKSEIFDDQFSVERPDGSNFTLKIRSTKLEDSAMYFCARAQGGSTVYEQYFGPGTRLTVT.

The genes are TRBV29-1 and TRBJ2-3, with unresolved D. Trimming shortened V by 1 base and J by 1 base, and 9 bases separated the two germline ends. Germline-derived CDR1 and CDR2 are SQVTM and ANQGSEA. The CDR3 spans 14 residues. The CDR3 protein is CSVEGGTRTDTQYF. The CDR3 nucleotides are TGCAGCGTTGAAGGTGGCACCCGCACAGATACGCAGTATTTT.

The table lists this clone with many counts. The CDR3 reads CASSGLAGGAYNEQFF. The CDR3 DNA is TGCGCCAGCTCGGGCCTAGCGGGGGGTGCCTACAATGAGCAGTTCTTC. The V call is TRBV5-1, the J call TRBJ2-1, with 11 bases lining up with TRBD2. The length of the CDR3 is 16 residues. CDR1 SGHRS and CDR2 YFSETQ come from the germline V gene. Trimming cost V 7 bases and J 2 bases; bases outside gene matches: 8.

The genes are TRBV7-9 and TRBJ2-1; D remains unclear. The CDR3 extends over 10 amino acids. Trimming cost V 7 bases and J 9 bases, with 7 bases left between them. Germline CDR1 and CDR2: SEHNR and FQNEAQ (reference sequence). The CDR3 region has the DNA TGTGCCAGCATCCCGAGTGAGCAGTTCTTC. Translated, it gives CASIPSEQFF.

This clone was recorded once. This CDR3 reads CASSSPGQGREETQYF. As DNA, the CDR3 is TGTGCCAGCAGTTCTCCGGGACAGGGTCGAGAAGAGACCCAGTACTTC. This rearrangement joins TRBV28 to TRBJ2-5; 9 bases are shared with TRBD1. Germline CDR1 MDHEN, CDR2 SYDVKM. V dropped 4 bases and J dropped 3; count of bases not matched to a gene: 9. This CDR3 has 16 residues.